These 21 T cell receptor beta chains came from one sample sequenced in a study of T cell clonotyping in hematopoietic cell transplantation. The assay was immunoSEQ multiplex PCR, and TCRdb's table has in-frame clones only and misses some. The table shows approximately 30,000 clones, with approximately 82% occurring only once. Time point specified: recipient sample about 28 days before transplant, after cytoreduction. The material sequenced was peripheral blood mononuclear cells, taken before stem cell transplant. These receptors all stem from a man aged 40-49 years with acute myeloid leukemia. Some clones in this sample may be carry-over from other donors' samples.

The genes are TRBV5-4 and TRBJ2-7; D assignment may be TRBD1 or TRBD2 (6 bases each). The CDR3 loop spans 15 amino acids. The V end was cut by 0 bases, the J end by 5 bases, with 15 bases between. CDR1 is SGHNT, CDR2 YYREEE, per germline (reference sequence). DNA of the CDR3: TGTGCCAGCAGCTTGGGACCGGGGGCAGTGAACGAGCAGTACTTC. Its protein product is CASSLGPGAVNEQYF.

Only one count was recorded for this clone. V gene TRBV2 combines with J gene TRBJ2-1; D assignment may be TRBD1 or TRBD2 (5 bases each). The ends were cut back, 5 bases at V and 7 bases at J, with 15 bases in the middle. CDR3 length equals 14 residues. The V gene's germline CDR1 is SNHLY and CDR2 FYNNEI. CDR3 DNA sequence: TGTGCCAGCAGTCCGGGACGCCGGTGGAATGAGCAGTTCTTC. It specifies CASSPGRRWNEQFF.

This clone turned up a few times. The sample has other DNA sequences that encode this CDR3 too. The CDR3 loop reads CASSPGQGSNQPQHF. The CDR3, as DNA: TGTGCCAGCAGCCCCGGACAGGGTAGCAATCAGCCCCAGCATTTT. The V call is TRBV4-2, the J call TRBJ1-5; TRBD1 matches 8 bases. The CDR3 totals 15 residues. Germline assignment: CDR1 LGHNA and CDR2 YNFKEQ. V was clipped by 4 bases and J by 0 bases; unmatched bases: 2.

The genes are TRBV6-5 and TRBJ1-6; D is uncertain. The CDR3 spans 16 residues. Germline assignment: CDR1 MNHEY and CDR2 SVGAGI. Trimming pared 0 bases from V and 0 bases from J, leaving 6 bases between. The CDR3 loop reads CASSYSSSSYNSPLHF. In DNA form, the CDR3 reads TGTGCCAGCAGTTACTCAAGTAGCTCCTATAATTCACCCCTCCACTTT.

The V and J genes are TRBV9 and TRBJ2-2; 7 bases match TRBD2. This CDR3 region has 16 residues. J was trimmed by 3 bases and V by 2 bases; bases with no gene match: 7. Germline CDR1 is SGDLS and CDR2 is YYNGEE. DNA for the CDR3: TGTGCCAGCAGCGTTGGGCTAGCGGAATACACCGGGGAGCTGTTTTTT. Its translation: CASSVGLAEYTGELFF.

The chain's CDR3 is CAISESWGDVYNEQFF. Written as DNA, the CDR3 is TGTGCCATCAGTGAGTCCTGGGGGGACGTCTACAATGAGCAGTTCTTC. The chain carries TRBV10-3 and TRBJ2-1; TRBD2 is a possible D gene (6 bases). Germline CDR1 is ENHRY and CDR2 is SYGVKD. The CDR3 has 16 amino acids. Trimming shortened V by 0 bases and J by 3 bases, and 12 bases separated the two germline ends.

The rearrangement joins TRBV11-2 to TRBJ2-1, with 9 bases identical to TRBD2. This CDR3 has 18 amino acids. J gave up 3 bases and V 4 bases, and 13 bases lay outside the gene matches. Per germline, CDR1 SGHAT and CDR2 FQNNGV. The CDR3 nucleotides read TGTGCCAGCAGCTCCACTCATTTAGCGGGAGCCTTCTACAATGAGCAGTTCTTC. This translates into CASSSTHLAGAFYNEQFF. Using reference TRBV11-2 and TRBJ2-1 for the parts outside the CDR3, the full variable domain is EAGVAQSPRYKIIEKRQSVAFWCNPISGHATLYWYQQILGQGPKLLIQFQNNGVVDDSQLPKDRFSAERLKGVDSTLKIQPAKLEDSAVYLCASSSTHLAGAFYNEQFFGPGTRLTVL.

This clone was seen just once. The chain links TRBV5-6 to TRBJ2-2; 10 bases fit TRBD2. V lost 4 bases, J lost 7 bases, and 4 bases stayed unmatched. The CDR3 spans 14 residues. The germline V gene encodes CDR1 SGHDT and CDR2 YYEEEE. CDR3 sequence (DNA): TGTGCCAGCAGCCCAGCGGGGGGGGTCGGGGAGCTGTTTTTT. It specifies CASSPAGGVGELFF.

This clone was recorded a few times. This chain connects TRBV4-2 to TRBJ2-7; the D is unclear. CDR3 length equals 13 residues. Germline CDR1 LGHNA, CDR2 YNFKEQ. The V gene lost 1 base and the J gene lost 2 bases, with 6 bases spanning the gap. CDR3 sequence: CASSQGQTYEQYF. The CDR3 DNA follows: TGTGCCAGCAGCCAAGGGCAGACCTACGAGCAGTACTTC.

The chain carries TRBV7-9 and TRBJ1-2; D ambiguous. Trimming pared 6 bases from V and 2 bases from J, leaving 7 bases between. This CDR3 is built from 12 residues. Germline V lookup: CDR1 SEHNR, CDR2 FQNEAQ (reference sequence). The CDR3 reads CASSEENYGYTF. For the CDR3, the DNA is TGTGCCAGCAGTGAGGAGAACTATGGCTACACCTTC.

The chain links TRBV27 to TRBJ1-5; perhaps TRBD1 as D (5 bases). Trimming stripped 6 bases from V and 9 bases from J, with 15 bases between. Germline CDR1 and CDR2: MNHEY and SMNVEV (reference sequence). This CDR3 region has 13 residues. CDR3: CASRRDGTGPQHF. The DNA of the CDR3 is TGTGCCAGCAGGAGAGACGGGACTGGGCCCCAGCATTTT.

The chain joins TRBV6-4 to TRBJ2-7; 7 bases align to TRBD1. CDR1 and CDR2 (germline): MRHNA, SNTAGT. V lost 5 bases to trimming and J lost 2 bases; unmatched junction nucleotides: 18. CDR3 length equals 18 residues. The DNA of the CDR3 is TGTGCCAGCAGTCGAATGACAGGGTTCGCCCCCGCGGCCTACGAGCAGTACTTC. As protein: CASSRMTGFAPAAYEQYF.

The rearrangement joins TRBV10-3 to TRBJ2-7; tentatively, D is TRBD1 (5 bases). V lost 3 bases and J lost 7, with 19 bases in between. The CDR3 totals 15 residues. Germline assignment: CDR1 ENHRY and CDR2 SYGVKD. The CDR3 DNA is TGTGCCATCAGTGATGGTACAGGAATCCTTGGAGAGCAGTACTTC. This translates into CAISDGTGILGEQYF.

This clone was seen only a few times. This sequence joins TRBV19 and TRBJ2-1, with 7 bases lining up with TRBD2. The germline V gene has CDR1 LNHDA and CDR2 SQIVND (reference sequence). V was clipped by 5 bases and J by 0 bases; unmatched bases: 7. The CDR3 covers 16 residues. This chain's CDR3 is CASSGLAASSYNEQFF. DNA for the CDR3: TGTGCCAGTAGTGGCCTAGCGGCAAGCTCCTACAATGAGCAGTTCTTC.

This chain uses TRBV30 with TRBJ2-3; 9 bases agree with TRBD1. Germline assignment: CDR1 GTSNPN and CDR2 SVGIG (reference sequence). This CDR3 is built from 14 residues. With V trimmed by 5 bases and J by 3 bases, 6 bases remained unmatched. Here the CDR3 reads CAWGDRGRTDTQYF. The CDR3 nucleotides are TGTGCCTGGGGCGACAGGGGGAGAACAGATACGCAGTATTTT.

The rearrangement links TRBV30 to TRBJ2-6; 7 bases match TRBD2. The CDR3 length is 15 residues. Germline loops: CDR1 GTSNPN, CDR2 SVGIG (reference sequence). The V gene end was trimmed by 3 bases and the J gene end by 0 bases; junction bases not matched to a gene: 2. In nucleotides, the CDR3 is TGTGCCTGGAGGGGGGGGTACTCTGGGGCCAACGTCCTGACTTTC. Its translation is CAWRGGYSGANVLTF.

The genes are TRBV5-4 and TRBJ2-3, with 7 bases aligning to TRBD2. The CDR3 contains 14 residues. The germline V gene encodes CDR1 SGHNT and CDR2 YYREEE (reference sequence). The V and J ends lost 2 bases and 1 base, in that order; junction bases with no gene match: 1. The CDR3 spells CASSFREGTDTQYF. For the CDR3, the DNA is TGTGCCAGCAGCTTCCGGGAGGGCACAGATACGCAGTATTTT.

V is TRBV28 and J is TRBJ2-5; D may be TRBD1 (5 bases). Germline CDR1 reads MDHEN; CDR2 reads SYDVKM. The V end lost 6 bases, the J end lost 0 bases, and 11 bases lay between the germline ends. The CDR3 contains 14 residues. The CDR3 nucleotides read TGTGCCAGCAGACCTCAGGGCTACCAAGAGACCCAGTACTTC. Its protein product is CASRPQGYQETQYF.

The sample holds one count of this clone. CDR3 sequence (DNA): TGCAGCGCCGCTGGACTACCGGACTACAATGAGCAGTTCTTC. It translates to CSAAGLPDYNEQFF. This chain links TRBV29-1 with TRBJ2-1, with D possibly TRBD2 on 6 matching bases. With 7 bases removed from V and 3 bases from J, the gap between germline ends came to 16 bases. The CDR3 is 14 amino acids. Germline V gene data show CDR1 as SQVTM and CDR2 as ANQGSEA.

V usage is TRBV5-4 and J usage is TRBJ2-2; 8 bases agree with TRBD2. V trimming: 4 bases; J trimming: 6 bases; junction bases outside the gene matches: 11. This CDR3 region has 16 residues. From germline, CDR1 is SGHNT and CDR2 YYREEE (reference sequence). This CDR3 is CASSPRGSGRSGELFF. The CDR3 DNA reads as TGTGCCAGCAGCCCCCGAGGGAGCGGGAGATCCGGGGAGCTGTTTTTT.

CDR3 region: CASSYSGNPTNTQYF. The DNA of the CDR3 is TGTGCCAGCAGTTACTCTGGGAATCCTACAAATACGCAGTATTTT. The V and J genes are TRBV6-5 and TRBJ2-3; no definite D call. This CDR3 has 15 residues. The germline V and J ends were trimmed by 0 bases and 7 bases, with 14 bases remaining between them. Germline V gene lookup returns CDR1 MNHEY and CDR2 SVGAGI.